This T cell receptor (beta chain) was found in a study of blood T cell repertoires in COVID-19. Study processing details: Reference gene primer amplification gave estimated nucleated cell counts. Here immunoSEQ multiplex PCR was the method, and the copy in TCRdb shows in-frame clones only, minus some. For V, J and clone size, that table is used; D and trimming come from the DNA. In the table there are some 200,000 clones, roughly four fifths of which are singletons. Germline V lookup: CDR1 SGHNT, CDR2 YENEEA. The V and J ends lost 5 bases and 1 base, in that order; junction bases with no gene match: 9. CDR3 length: 18 residues.

The gene calls are TRBV11-3 and TRBJ2-3, with 13 bases identical to TRBD2. This TCR was sampled from a woman between 55 and 75 years old with acute or convalescent COVID-19. The source material was peripheral blood. CDR3 nucleotides: TGTGCCAGCAGCCCCGGGGGACTAGCGGGGACCGGCACAGATACGCAGTATTTT. Its translation: CASSPGGLAGTGTDTQYF.